The following is a TCR beta chain sequence with its context. This specimen belongs to a study of control samples from healthy donors and cancer patients. Only in-frame clones appear in the TCRdb table, and some are missing; sequencing was by immunoSEQ multiplex PCR. Of about 45,000 clones in the sample, 85% to 95% were seen once. The trim removed 3 bases at V and 6 bases at J, leaving 5 bases unmatched. This CDR3 contains 15 residues. Germline V gene sequence: CDR1 SGDLS, CDR2 YYNGEE. This chain links TRBV9 with TRBJ2-3; the match to TRBD1 covers 12 bases. This TCR derives from a woman aged 40 to 55 with head and neck cancer. Specimen: PBMCs. The CDR3, as DNA: TGTGCCAGCAGCGGACCGGGACAGGGGGCCGATACGCAGTATTTT. It translates to CASSGPGQGADTQYF.